The rows below give T cell receptor beta chains drawn from one sample of a study of cytomegalovirus exposure and HLA in healthy donors. Profiled with immunoSEQ multiplex PCR; TCRdb holds only in-frame clones, not every one. The profile shows 110,000 or so clones, 70% to 80% of them singletons. Source material: PBMCs. The receptors were sampled from a man in his fifties in good health and CMV-seropositive. The CDR3 runs from the conserved cysteine through the conserved F or W. D genes are given only for firm matches.

D gene: -
J gene: TRBJ1-1
V gene: TRBV7-2
CDR3 protein: CASSSGGWETEAFF

D gene: -
J gene: TRBJ1-6
V gene: TRBV6-5
CDR3 protein: CASSEARGPLHF

D gene: -
J gene: TRBJ1-1
V gene: TRBV28
CDR3 protein: CASSLQRGNTEAFF

D gene: TRBD2
J gene: TRBJ2-7
V gene: TRBV29-1
CDR3 protein: CSVTGTSGGAYEQYF

D gene: TRBD2
J gene: TRBJ2-1
V gene: TRBV10-1
CDR3 protein: CASSSTSGDYNEQFF

D gene: -
J gene: TRBJ1-5
V gene: TRBV10-3
CDR3 protein: CAISDGGNGNQPQHF

D gene: TRBD2
J gene: TRBJ2-7
V gene: TRBV4-3
CDR3 protein: CASSPAGGTYEQYF

D gene: -
J gene: TRBJ2-5
V gene: TRBV2
CDR3 protein: CASSDAGAAQETQYF

D gene: TRBD1
J gene: TRBJ1-4
V gene: TRBV6-5
CDR3 protein: CASSYSTGTEKLFF

D gene: -
J gene: TRBJ2-7
V gene: TRBV19
CDR3 protein: CASSTPRAAGSSYEQYF

D gene: TRBD2
J gene: TRBJ2-7
V gene: TRBV7-2
CDR3 protein: CASSLAGGMGWGFYEQYF

D gene: -
J gene: TRBJ2-3
V gene: TRBV4-3
CDR3 protein: CASSQQTKPSTDTQYF

D gene: TRBD1
J gene: TRBJ2-7
V gene: TRBV18
CDR3 protein: CASSPPGTVSYEQYF

D gene: -
J gene: TRBJ1-2
V gene: TRBV7-9
CDR3 protein: CASSVGTSEGGYTF

D gene: TRBD2
J gene: TRBJ2-1
V gene: TRBV7-9
CDR3 protein: CASSSPGLAYNEQFF

D gene: TRBD1
J gene: TRBJ2-3
V gene: TRBV11-2
CDR3 protein: CASSHPGQRADTQYF

D gene: -
J gene: TRBJ1-5
V gene: TRBV25-1
CDR3 protein: CASSHRTNQPQHF

D gene: TRBD1
J gene: TRBJ1-2
V gene: TRBV2
CDR3 protein: CASSAMGQGQDYGYTF

D gene: -
J gene: TRBJ1-1
V gene: TRBV15
CDR3 protein: CATSRDRYQAFF

D gene: TRBD1
J gene: TRBJ2-7
V gene: TRBV15
CDR3 protein: CATSRSTGGSYEQYF

D gene: TRBD1
J gene: TRBJ2-7
V gene: TRBV9
CDR3 protein: CASSKGQGGYEQYF

D gene: -
J gene: TRBJ1-5
V gene: TRBV7-9
CDR3 protein: CASSLEEQPQHF

D gene: -
J gene: TRBJ2-1
V gene: TRBV13
CDR3 protein: CASSPRLDMRFF

D gene: TRBD1
J gene: TRBJ1-2
V gene: TRBV6-1
CDR3 protein: CASSEASGTDFYGYTF

D gene: -
J gene: TRBJ1-5
V gene: TRBV27
CDR3 protein: CASSLSRTVNQPQHF

D gene: -
J gene: TRBJ2-7
V gene: TRBV15
CDR3 protein: CATSRDERDYEQYF

D gene: -
J gene: TRBJ1-3
V gene: TRBV15
CDR3 protein: CATSRVGDHGNTIYF

D gene: TRBD1
J gene: TRBJ2-1
V gene: TRBV11-2
CDR3 protein: CASSPMTGDFYNEQFF

D gene: TRBD1
J gene: TRBJ2-1
V gene: TRBV19
CDR3 protein: CASSTGTVVHEQFF

D gene: -
J gene: TRBJ1-2
V gene: TRBV10-3
CDR3 protein: CASGLAPSVPTF

D gene: -
J gene: TRBJ1-4
V gene: TRBV21-1
CDR3 protein: CASSKGRASNEKLFF

D gene: -
J gene: TRBJ1-2
V gene: TRBV6-6
CDR3 protein: CASSPETGLGYTF

D gene: -
J gene: TRBJ2-1
V gene: TRBV5-6
CDR3 protein: CASSPLSRYNEQFF

D gene: TRBD2
J gene: TRBJ2-2
V gene: TRBV5-6
CDR3 protein: CASSKREELFF

D gene: -
J gene: TRBJ1-2
V gene: TRBV18
CDR3 protein: CASSRPSGANYGYTF

D gene: -
J gene: TRBJ2-7
V gene: TRBV11-2
CDR3 protein: CASSLDPTAREQYF

D gene: -
J gene: TRBJ1-3
V gene: TRBV4-1
CDR3 protein: CASSQKGGAERSSGNTIYF

D gene: -
J gene: TRBJ2-1
V gene: TRBV5-6
CDR3 protein: CASTDWGGDEQFF

D gene: TRBD1
J gene: TRBJ1-1
V gene: TRBV10-1
CDR3 protein: CASSESGRGDGEAFF

D gene: TRBD2
J gene: TRBJ2-3
V gene: TRBV6-5
CDR3 protein: CASQLARTDTQYF

D gene: TRBD2
J gene: TRBJ2-5
V gene: TRBV7-8
CDR3 protein: CASSLTASGGAETQYF

D gene: TRBD1
J gene: TRBJ1-3
V gene: TRBV28
CDR3 protein: CASSYGQAGNTIYF

D gene: TRBD1
J gene: TRBJ2-7
V gene: TRBV11-2
CDR3 protein: CASSLETGELYEQYF

D gene: TRBD1
J gene: TRBJ1-4
V gene: TRBV5-1
CDR3 protein: CASSQGQGGNEKLFF

D gene: TRBD2
J gene: TRBJ2-7
V gene: TRBV10-3
CDR3 protein: CAISEREAGGGNEQYF

D gene: -
J gene: TRBJ2-2
V gene: TRBV5-4
CDR3 protein: CASSSSGWDTGELFF

D gene: TRBD1
J gene: TRBJ1-5
V gene: TRBV4-1
CDR3 protein: CASSPSGTGDGNQPQHF

D gene: -
J gene: TRBJ1-2
V gene: TRBV7-9
CDR3 protein: CASSLGQMGYTF

D gene: -
J gene: TRBJ1-4
V gene: TRBV11-2
CDR3 protein: CASSPEGAATNEKLFF

D gene: TRBD1
J gene: TRBJ2-2
V gene: TRBV18
CDR3 protein: CASSPWTGVNTGELFF

D gene: TRBD1
J gene: -
V gene: TRBV7-9
CDR3 protein: CASSSQGDSYEQYF

D gene: -
J gene: TRBJ1-5
V gene: TRBV10-2
CDR3 protein: CASSESTENQPQHF